This TCR beta chain appears in the sequencing data of a study of CD8+CD57+ T cells in acquired aplastic anemia. The germline V gene encodes CDR1 SGHDN and CDR2 FVKESK. The CDR3 has 16 residues. V lost 4 bases and J lost 2, with 17 bases in between. Template material for TCR beta VDJ and CDR3 profiling consisted of genomic DNA. TCRdb used MiXCR to reprocess the reads, holding one entry per CDR3 protein. The sample holds hundreds of thousands of distinct CDR3 sequences; approximately 32% are singletons and the top ten take 0.75% to 0.95%. An expansion of CD8+CD57+ cells by flow cytometry had been shown in patients chosen for sequencing.

This chain uses TRBV14 with TRBJ1-2; D is uncertain. This clonotype was obtained from a human donor with aplastic anemia. Sequencing used sorted CD4+, CD8+, or CD8+CD57+ T cells (not recorded which) from PBMCs. The chain's CDR3 is CASSPNGIQSNYGYTF. The CDR3 DNA is TGTGCCAGCAGCCCAAATGGAATTCAGAGCAACTATGGCTACACCTTC.